The entry below describes one T cell receptor (beta chain). The antigen it binds to is not known. Just one base apart from a much larger clone, this may be a read error. Genomic DNA served as template for TCR beta VDJ combination and CDR3 sequence profiling. An Illumina HiSeq 2000 was used for TCR repertoire sequencing. As for the authors' bioinformatics: TRBV/TRBJ rearrangement plots, CDR3 size and DJ length profiles, and Simpson's diversity index were used to assess repertoires. Whichever DNA sequence was most abundant in the deep sequencing data was defined as the immunodominant clone. CDR3 amino acid sequences were screened for sharing across subjects and compared with published repertoires and the VDJdb database. TCRdb took the public reads, trimmed them with fastp at Q25, ran MiXCR for clone calling and kept in-frame beta chains. Every entry covers one CDR3 protein and lists the most common genes and DNA from its rows. The V and J calls were not made by the authors but by TCRdb's processing. Recorded for this sample are just over 150,000 distinct CDR3 sequences; around 52% of them occurred a single time. The top ten constitute more than 30% of the sample.

This specimen comes from a study of CD8+CD57+ T cells in acquired aplastic anemia (dated by TCRdb to the late 2010s). Notes on the research overall: Extracted DNA from sorted CD4+ and CD8+ cells averaged approximately 3 ug, ranging from about 0.2 to 30 ug. CD8+CD57+ expansion was defined as a frequency above the mean frequency observed in healthy subjects.

Expansion of CD8+CD57+ cells had been shown by flow cytometry in the patients chosen for sequencing. Every patient had a diagnosis of severe acquired aplastic anemia based on International Study of Aplastic Anemia and Agranulocytosis and Camitta criteria. No therapy had been received by the patients at the time of blood sampling. In this study, sorted CD4+ and CD8+ T cells from the blood of healthy subjects and of severe aplastic anemia patients had their TCR repertoires deep-sequenced. In the USA, patient enrollment took place under clinicaltrials.gov protocols 00001620, 01623167, 00001397, 00071045, 00081523 and 00961064. Ficoll-Paque density gradient centrifugation was used to isolate peripheral blood mononuclear cells. Before DNA was extracted, CD4+ and CD8+ T cells were sorted using either FACS or magnetic beads. The germline V gene yields SNHLY for CDR1 and FYNNEI for CDR2. Including cysteine and phenylalanine, the CDR3 has 12 amino acids. Just the 36-base CDR3 DNA is kept, in frame starting at base 1. Relative to germline, V is 8 bases shorter and J is 7 bases shorter, with 12 bases between their ends.

Results and caveats for the whole study, not just this receptor: Patients and healthy controls showed no significant difference in CD8+ Simpson's diversity (P=0.060). Roughly 30 CD8+ CDR3 sequences were found to be shared between patients and controls, but these sequences appeared to be highly expressed in patients and within the immunodominant clones of the patients.

The sample taken for sequencing was sorted CD4+, CD8+, or CD8+CD57+ T cells (not recorded which) from PBMCs. The TCR sequence derives from a human donor with aplastic anemia. Recombination linked TRBV2 to TRBJ2-1; the D gene is unclear. The bases are TGTGCCAGCGGCCTATATCGGAATGAGCAGTTCTTC. Translation gives CASGLYRNEQFF.